These 25 T cell receptor beta chains share one sample of origin, sequenced in a study of cytotoxic CD8 clonotypes in ibrutinib-treated CLL. Some clones are missing from TCRdb's copy, which holds only in-frame ones; the method was immunoSEQ multiplex PCR. Altogether over 75,000 clones are present, around 73% being singletons, with the ten largest covering under 35%. The source material was PBMCs, sampled after 12 months of ibrutinib treatment. These receptors all stem from a human donor with chronic lymphocytic leukemia.

The rearrangement uses TRBV4-2 and TRBJ2-1; D may be TRBD1 or TRBD2 (6 bases each). CDR1 and CDR2 from the germline V gene are LGHNA and YNFKEQ. V lost 0 bases and J lost 0, with 12 bases in between. The CDR3 spans 17 residues. Here the CDR3 reads CASSQDTGARSYNEQFF. The CDR3 nucleotides read TGTGCCAGCAGCCAAGATACGGGGGCCCGCTCCTACAATGAGCAGTTCTTC.

This clone was picked up a small number of times. At one end the junction does not follow the germline gene, possibly because of a read error. The chain joins TRBV6-4 to TRBJ1-6; tentatively, D is TRBD1 (5 bases). Germline lookup yields CDR1 MRHNA and CDR2 SNTAGT. The CDR3 is 16 residues long. The CDR3 sequence: CASSGAGYYYSSPLHF. As DNA, the CDR3 is TGTGCCAGCAGTGGGGCAGGGTATTATTATAGTTCACCCCTCCACTTT.

The V and J genes are TRBV5-6 and TRBJ2-1; 7 positions match TRBD1. The germline V gene encodes CDR1 SGHDT and CDR2 YYEEEE. V shed 2 bases and J 12 bases; nucleotides not matched to a gene: 11. CDR3 length equals 14 residues. The CDR3 sequence: CASSFPLEDRRQFF. As DNA, the CDR3 is TGTGCCAGCAGCTTCCCACTTGAGGACAGGAGGCAGTTCTTC.

The chain employs TRBV6-1 and TRBJ1-5; D uncertain. Per germline, CDR1 MNHNS and CDR2 SASEGT. The CDR3 runs 16 residues. Trimming took 2 bases from V and 3 from J, leaving 14 bases between them. The CDR3 sequence is CASSERRPGDNQPQHF. DNA of the CDR3: TGTGCCAGCAGTGAAAGGCGGCCAGGAGACAATCAGCCCCAGCATTTT.

The rearrangement joins TRBV10-3 to TRBJ2-7; TRBD1 aligns across 11 bases. The V and J ends lost 4 bases and 4 bases, in that order; junction bases with no gene match: 6. This CDR3 contains 15 residues. The germline CDR1 and CDR2 sequences are ENHRY and SYGVKD. The CDR3 DNA is TGTGCCATCAGTGGAGGGACAGGGGGTATTTACGAGCAGTACTTC. This translates into CAISGGTGGIYEQYF.

The V call is TRBV5-4, the J call TRBJ1-6; D is ambiguous. The germline V gene encodes CDR1 SGHNT and CDR2 YYREEE (reference sequence). V lost 2 bases and J 6 bases, leaving 6 bases between the germline ends. The CDR3 has 13 residues. The CDR3 region is CASSLPSNSPLHF. The CDR3 nucleotides read TGTGCCAGCAGCTTACCTAGTAATTCACCCCTCCACTTT.

The chain recombines TRBV5-1 with TRBJ1-1; maybe TRBD1 (5 bases). Germline CDR1 and CDR2: SGHRS and YFSETQ. The CDR3 extends over 14 amino acids. The V end lost 2 bases, the J end lost 3 bases, and 11 bases lay between the germline ends. CDR3 DNA: TGCGCCAGCAGCTTTGGGACGGGTGACACTGAAGCTTTCTTT. Its protein is CASSFGTGDTEAFF. The entire variable domain, with the rest obtained from reference TRBV5-1 and TRBJ1-1, is as follows: KAGVTQTPRYLIKTRGQQVTLSCSPISGHRSVSWYQQTPGQGLQFLFEYFSETQRNKGNFPGRFSGRQFSNSRSEMNVSTLELGDSALYLCASSFGTGDTEAFFGQGTRLTVV.

This clone came up once. A much larger clone lies a single base off, so this may be a read error. V and J are TRBV20-1 and TRBJ2-7; D may be TRBD1 (5 bases). Germline lookup yields CDR1 DFQATT and CDR2 SNEGSKA (reference sequence). The CDR3 is 11 residues long. This CDR3 reads CSADKSCEQYF. The CDR3 DNA reads as TGCAGTGCGGACAAATCCTGCGAGCAGTACTTC.

This clone has just one count. This chain uses TRBV25-1 with TRBJ1-4; TRBD1 agrees at 7 bases. CDR3 size: 11 residues. Germline-derived CDR1 and CDR2 are MGHDK and SYGVNS. For the CDR3, the DNA is TGTGACGGACAGGTTAATGAAAAACTGTTTTTT. Protein sequence: CDGQVNEKLFF.

The chain is built from TRBV6-5 and TRBJ1-1, with D possibly matching TRBD1 (6 bases). Per germline, CDR1 MNHEY and CDR2 SVGAGI. Deletions cut 0 bases from V and 4 bases from J, with 9 bases between. This CDR3 is 14 amino acids long. CDR3 DNA sequence: TGTGCCAGCAGTTACTCGGCAGGGGCCACTGAAGCTTTCTTT. It yields the protein CASSYSAGATEAFF.

This clone has just one count. This sequence joins TRBV7-2 and TRBJ2-7; the D gene could be TRBD1 or TRBD2 (5 bases each). Germline CDR1 SGHTA, CDR2 FQGNSA. The length of the CDR3 is 16 residues. The V and J ends lost 4 bases and 0 bases respectively, with 16 bases between them. DNA for the CDR3: TGTGCCAGCAGCTCCTGGGGGTCCCCGAGCTCCTACGAGCAGTACTTC. This codes for CASSSWGSPSSYEQYF. Supplemented by reference TRBV7-2 and TRBJ2-7, the full variable domain reads GAGVSQSPSNKVTEKGKDVELRCDPISGHTALYWYRQSLGQGLEFLIYFQGNSAPDKSGLPSDRFSAERTGGSVSTLTIQRTQQEDSAVYLCASSSWGSPSSYEQYFGPGTRLTVT.

This clone came up a few times. The rearrangement uses TRBV4-2 and TRBJ2-3; D unclear. With 1 base removed from V and 0 bases from J, the gap between germline ends came to 11 bases. This CDR3 is 16 amino acids long. The germline gives CDR1 LGHNA, CDR2 YNFKEQ. The CDR3 loop is CASSQAAYTSTDTQYF. The DNA of the CDR3 is TGTGCCAGCAGCCAAGCGGCGTACACTAGCACAGATACGCAGTATTTT.

The chain couples TRBV7-2 to TRBJ2-1; tentatively, D is TRBD1 or TRBD2 (5 bases each). CDR1 and CDR2 from the germline V gene are SGHTA and FQGNSA. This CDR3 has 15 residues. With 0 bases removed from V and 8 bases from J, the gap between germline ends came to 14 bases. The CDR3 here is CASSLAGVNVHEQFF. In DNA form, the CDR3 reads TGTGCCAGCAGCTTAGCGGGGGTCAACGTCCATGAGCAGTTCTTC.

V gene TRBV6-6 combines with J gene TRBJ1-5, with 7 bases lining up with TRBD1. CDR1 is MNHNY and CDR2 is SVGAGI in the germline V gene (reference sequence). J lost 3 bases, V lost 8 bases, and 7 bases had no gene match. This CDR3 has 14 amino acids. The CDR3 coding sequence is TGTGCCAGCTCGGGACAGTCGGTCAATCAGCCCCAGCATTTT. Its protein product is CASSGQSVNQPQHF.

This clone has only a few counts. The chain joins TRBV7-8 to TRBJ1-1, with D unclear. The CDR3 has 15 residues. Trimming removed 1 base from V and 1 base from J, with 10 bases in between. Germline-derived CDR1 and CDR2 are SGHVS and FQNEAQ. In DNA form, the CDR3 reads TGTGCCAGCAGCTTAGGGCAGGTTACGAACACTGAAGCTTTCTTT. Protein product: CASSLGQVTNTEAFF.

V gene TRBV5-6 combines with J gene TRBJ2-7; no definite D call. V shed 0 bases and J shed 3 bases, with 10 bases lying between them. The CDR3 is 14 residues long. The germline V gene encodes CDR1 SGHDT and CDR2 YYEEEE. The CDR3 sequence is CASSLGLQSYEQYF. CDR3 DNA: TGTGCCAGCAGCTTGGGACTCCAAAGCTACGAGCAGTACTTC.

The J gene is TRBJ1-1, the V gene TRBV6-1; unclear D gene. This CDR3 is 15 amino acids long. V lost 2 bases to trimming and J lost 6 bases, with 16 bases between them. The V gene's germline CDR1 is MNHNS and CDR2 SASEGT. The CDR3 loop is CASSERWRGKSEAFF. Written as DNA, the CDR3 is TGTGCCAGCAGTGAAAGGTGGCGAGGGAAGTCTGAAGCTTTCTTT.

The rearrangement uses TRBV27 and TRBJ2-7; D unclear. Germline values: CDR1 MNHEY, CDR2 SMNVEV (reference sequence). Deletions cut 7 bases from V and 6 bases from J, with 22 bases between. The CDR3 totals 15 residues. The CDR3 is CASIPSGPGASEQYF. In DNA, the CDR3 is TGTGCCAGCATCCCCTCCGGTCCAGGAGCAAGCGAGCAGTACTTC.

The V gene is TRBV29-1, the J gene TRBJ2-2; 7 nucleotides agree with TRBD1. CDR3 length: 16 residues. V gave up 3 bases and J gave up 8 bases; unmatched junction bases: 15. CDR1 and CDR2 from the germline V gene are SQVTM and ANQGSEA. The CDR3 sequence is CSVERSGTAGIGELFF. CDR3 DNA sequence: TGCAGCGTTGAGCGATCCGGGACAGCCGGTATAGGGGAGCTGTTTTTT.

This clone has a single count. This chain's CDR3 is CASSQRVGQPQHF. The CDR3 region has the DNA TGTGCCAGCAGCCAAAGGGTCGGTCAGCCCCAGCATTTT. This rearrangement joins TRBV7-2 to TRBJ1-5; D is unclear. Germline CDR1 and CDR2: SGHTA and FQGNSA. The CDR3 has 13 amino acids. Trimming cost V 5 bases and J 6 bases, with 11 bases left between them.

The V call is TRBV11-2, the J call TRBJ1-1; 8 nucleotides line up with TRBD1. The CDR3 extends over 14 amino acids. J was trimmed by 5 bases and V by 4 bases; bases with no gene match: 6. From germline, CDR1 is SGHAT and CDR2 FQNNGV. This chain's CDR3 is CASSYDRGGTEAFF. DNA for the CDR3: TGTGCCAGCAGCTACGACAGGGGTGGGACTGAAGCTTTCTTT.

This clone was detected once. The chain is built from TRBV6-6 and TRBJ2-1; 11 bases map to TRBD2. Germline V gene lookup returns CDR1 MNHNY and CDR2 SVGAGI (reference sequence). This CDR3 has 15 residues. Germline trimming cut 5 bases from V and 9 bases from J; bases unmatched to any gene: 9. The CDR3 spells CASSPLAGGAGEQFF. DNA of the CDR3: TGTGCCAGCAGTCCCCTAGCGGGGGGAGCGGGTGAGCAGTTCTTC.

The CDR3 is CASSSNRDEQYF. The CDR3 coding sequence is TGTGCCAGCAGCTCGAACAGGGACGAGCAGTACTTC. The chain joins TRBV7-9 to TRBJ2-7, with D possibly being TRBD1 (6 bases). The CDR3 covers 12 residues. The ends were cut back, 4 bases at V and 5 bases at J, with 9 bases in the middle. Looked up from germline, CDR1 is SEHNR and CDR2 is FQNEAQ (reference sequence).

The CDR3 DNA reads as TGTGCCCGTGCAACGGACACCTCATACAATGAGCAGTTCTTC. The encoded protein is CARATDTSYNEQFF. The J gene is TRBJ2-1, the V gene TRBV30, with D possibly TRBD1 on 5 matching bases. The CDR3 has 14 amino acids. Germline V gene lookup returns CDR1 GTSNPN and CDR2 SVGIG (reference sequence). Trimming stripped 8 bases from V and 4 bases from J, with 18 bases between.

This clone appeared a few times. This chain joins TRBV6-6 and TRBJ1-2; tentatively, D is TRBD1 (5 bases). Germline V gene lookup returns CDR1 MNHNY and CDR2 SVGAGI (reference sequence). The CDR3 is 13 amino acids. Trimming pared 7 bases from V and 6 bases from J, leaving 15 bases between. The CDR3 bases are TGTGCCAGCAACTTAGACAGAGGGGATGGCTACACCTTC. It specifies CASNLDRGDGYTF.